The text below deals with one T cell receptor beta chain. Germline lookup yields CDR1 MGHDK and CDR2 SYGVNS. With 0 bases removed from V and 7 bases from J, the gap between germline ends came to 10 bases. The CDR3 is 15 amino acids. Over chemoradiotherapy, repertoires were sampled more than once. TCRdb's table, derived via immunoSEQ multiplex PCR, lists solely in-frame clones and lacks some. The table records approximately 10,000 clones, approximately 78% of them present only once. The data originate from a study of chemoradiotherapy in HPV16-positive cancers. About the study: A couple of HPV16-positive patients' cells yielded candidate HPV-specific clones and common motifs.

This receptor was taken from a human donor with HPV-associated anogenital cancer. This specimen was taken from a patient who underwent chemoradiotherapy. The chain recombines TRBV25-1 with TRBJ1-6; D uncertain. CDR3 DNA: TGTGCCAGCAGTGAATATGCCGGGGTCAATTCACCCCTCCACTTT. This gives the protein CASSEYAGVNSPLHF.